The source of this TCR beta chain is a study of shared clonotypes between healthy human individuals. Produced via immunoSEQ multiplex PCR; TCRdb's table is partial and in-frame only. This repertoire shows about 2.3 million clones, 90% to 95% found once; its top ten account for approximately 0.4%. With 7 bases removed from V and 2 bases from J, the gap between germline ends came to 15 bases. The CDR3 has 14 residues. Germline CDR1 reads SGHRS; CDR2 reads YFSETQ. Study findings and constraints: A handful of donors showed sharing of around 5% of naive CD4 clonotypes.

From CD4+ cells came CD45RA+ naive and CD45RA-negative memory subsets. A remark on this clone: Antigen unknown.

The sequenced sample was naive CD4+ T cells from PBMCs. Documented subset: CD45RA+ positively selected. The chain uses TRBV5-1 and TRBJ1-1; D call uncertain. This TCR derives from a man aged 18 to 29 in good health. Some clones in this sample may be carry-over from other donors' samples. CDR3 protein: CASSQSAYNTEAFF. The DNA for the CDR3 is TGCGCCAGCTCCCAGTCAGCTTATAACACTGAAGCTTTCTTT.